What follows are 20 T cell receptor beta chains derived from one specimen sequenced in a study of cytomegalovirus exposure and HLA in healthy donors. Both 60 Vbeta primers and 13 Jbeta primers went into the PCR. Sequencing used immunoSEQ multiplex PCR; TCRdb keeps in-frame clones, though not all of them. The sample consists of around 130,000 clones, 80% of them appearing once. The specimen was PBMCs. The receptors originated from a male donor in good health and CMV-seronegative.

The chain recombines TRBV11-3 with TRBJ2-2; D perhaps matches TRBD2 (5 bases). CDR1 and CDR2 (germline): SGHNT, YENEEA. The CDR3 loop spans 16 amino acids. The germline V and J ends were trimmed by 1 base and 4 bases, with 13 bases remaining between them. The CDR3: CASSLASGGGTGELFF. The CDR3 DNA is TGTGCCAGCAGCTTAGCCAGCGGTGGCGGCACCGGGGAGCTGTTTTTT.

The V call is TRBV30, the J call TRBJ1-1, with D possibly matching TRBD1 (6 bases). The CDR3 runs to 13 residues. In germline, CDR1 is GTSNPN, CDR2 SVGIG (reference sequence). V dropped 2 bases and J dropped 4 bases, with 11 bases sitting between them. Here the CDR3 DNA reads TGTGCCTGGAGTAAACAGGGAGCCACTGAAGCTTTCTTT. Protein sequence: CAWSKQGATEAFF.

The table lists this clone with a few counts. This sequence joins TRBV14 and TRBJ1-2, with D maybe TRBD1 (5 bases). The CDR3 contains 13 residues. The V and J ends lost 2 bases and 8 bases respectively, with 12 bases between them. Per germline, CDR1 SGHDN and CDR2 FVKESK. This chain's CDR3 is CASSQPGIHGYTF. CDR3 DNA: TGTGCCAGCAGCCAACCAGGGATTCACGGCTACACCTTC.

With respect to this clone: Other DNA sequences in the same sample also yield this CDR3. The V call is TRBV5-4, the J call TRBJ2-1, with 16 bases lining up with TRBD2. The trim removed 0 bases at V and 9 bases at J, leaving 6 bases unmatched. Per the germline V gene, CDR1 is SGHNT and CDR2 is YYREEE (reference sequence). This CDR3 is 17 amino acids long. The CDR3 spells CASSLGTGLAGGGEQFF. The CDR3 nucleotides are TGTGCCAGCAGCTTGGGGACGGGACTAGCGGGAGGGGGTGAGCAGTTCTTC. The whole variable domain, filled in from reference TRBV5-4 and TRBJ2-1, reads ETGVTQSPTHLIKTRGQQVTLRCSSQSGHNTVSWYQQALGQGPQFIFQYYREEENGRGNFPPRFSGLQFPNYSSELNVNALELDDSALYLCASSLGTGLAGGGEQFFGPGTRLTVL.

The chain recombines TRBV27 with TRBJ2-7, with TRBD1 matching over 9 bases. This CDR3 spans 15 amino acids. Germline assignment: CDR1 MNHEY and CDR2 SMNVEV (reference sequence). The V gene end was trimmed by 1 base and the J gene end by 6 bases; junction bases not matched to a gene: 7. The CDR3 DNA sequence: TGTGCCAGCAGTTTATGGATGGGACAGGGAACCGAGCAGTACTTC. It translates to CASSLWMGQGTEQYF.

The chain couples TRBV10-1 to TRBJ2-3, with 9 bases that match TRBD2. The CDR3 runs 18 residues. CDR1 and CDR2 from the germline V gene are WNHNN and SYGVQD (reference sequence). With 0 bases clipped from V and 6 bases from J, the junction kept 13 bases outside the gene matches. This chain's CDR3 is CASSESSPRGGASDTQYF. The CDR3 DNA reads TGCGCCAGCAGTGAGTCCTCCCCCCGCGGGGGGGCTTCGGATACGCAGTATTTT.

V and J are TRBV7-9 and TRBJ2-5; D possibly corresponds to TRBD2 (6 bases). The CDR3 length is 15 residues. Germline assignment: CDR1 SEHNR and CDR2 FQNEAQ (reference sequence). Trimming pared 5 bases from V and 1 base from J, leaving 14 bases between. The CDR3 protein is CASSKRGSPQETQYF. CDR3 nucleotides: TGTGCCAGCAGCAAACGGGGGTCCCCCCAAGAGACCCAGTACTTC.

The chain recombines TRBV30 with TRBJ2-7; D ambiguous. The CDR3 spans 13 residues. The germline gives CDR1 GTSNPN, CDR2 SVGIG (reference sequence). V lost 0 bases, J lost 8 bases, and 14 bases lay in between. In DNA form, the CDR3 reads TGTGCCTGGAGTGTAACGGCGGAATCAAAGCAGTACTTC. Translated, it gives CAWSVTAESKQYF.

This sequence joins TRBV6-1 and TRBJ2-7, with 11 bases matching TRBD2. CDR3 length: 15 amino acids. CDR1 and CDR2 from the germline V gene are MNHNS and SASEGT. Germline trimming cut 2 bases from V and 5 bases from J; bases unmatched to any gene: 5. CDR3 amino acids: CASSELAGGPDEQYF. Here the CDR3 DNA reads TGTGCCAGCAGTGAACTAGCGGGGGGTCCTGACGAGCAGTACTTC.

The rearrangement joins TRBV2 to TRBJ2-7; tentative D call: TRBD1 (6 bases). This CDR3 has 12 residues. The germline V and J ends were trimmed by 7 bases and 2 bases, with 9 bases remaining between them. CDR1 is SNHLY, CDR2 FYNNEI, per germline. The CDR3 loop reads CASTGDPYEQYF. The CDR3 coding sequence is TGTGCCAGCACAGGGGATCCCTACGAGCAGTACTTC.

A few counts support this clone. The V and J genes are TRBV5-1 and TRBJ1-2, with D uncertain. There are 13 residues in the CDR3. Germline CDR1 is SGHRS and CDR2 is YFSETQ. Trimming took off 0 bases at V and 7 bases at J, with 10 bases between the two ends. DNA of the CDR3: TGCGCCAGCAGCTTGGAAAGTTTGGCTGGCTACACCTTC. Translated: CASSLESLAGYTF. The full variable domain, its missing parts supplied by reference TRBV5-1 and TRBJ1-2, is KAGVTQTPRYLIKTRGQQVTLSCSPISGHRSVSWYQQTPGQGLQFLFEYFSETQRNKGNFPGRFSGRQFSNSRSEMNVSTLELGDSALYLCASSLESLAGYTFGSGTRLTVV.

The chain couples TRBV18 to TRBJ1-1; D not certain. The CDR3 has 13 amino acids. Trimming cost V 2 bases and J 8 bases, with 12 bases left between them. Germline V gene data show CDR1 as KGHSH and CDR2 as LQKENI. CDR3 protein: CASSPKAGMEAFF. The DNA of the CDR3 is TGTGCCAGCTCACCAAAGGCGGGCATGGAAGCTTTCTTT.

The J gene is TRBJ1-2, the V gene TRBV19; no clear D. The length of the CDR3 is 17 residues. With 5 bases removed from V and 7 bases from J, the gap between germline ends came to 26 bases. The germline gives CDR1 LNHDA, CDR2 SQIVND (reference sequence). The CDR3 nucleotides read TGTGCCAGTAGTCGTATCGAGGCGGGCCTTTCGAGGTCTGGCTACACCTTC. It is translated as CASSRIEAGLSRSGYTF.

The chain employs TRBV29-1 and TRBJ1-1; no reliable D call. V lost 4 bases, J lost 5 bases, and 8 bases lay in between. The CDR3 covers 11 residues. From germline, CDR1 is SQVTM and CDR2 ANQGSEA. This CDR3 reads CSVGWATEAFF. The CDR3 nucleotides are TGCAGCGTTGGTTGGGCAACTGAAGCTTTCTTT.

The rearrangement joins TRBV2 to TRBJ1-1, with a tentative D call TRBD1 (6 bases). The V end was cut by 8 bases, the J end by 8 bases, with 15 bases between. The CDR3 is 12 residues long. Germline CDR1 reads SNHLY; CDR2 reads FYNNEI. Here the CDR3 DNA reads TGTGCCAGCCTGAGGACAGAGCTAGAAGCTTTCTTT. Protein product: CASLRTELEAFF.

The chain joins TRBV27 to TRBJ1-4; 8 positions agree with TRBD1. CDR3 length equals 17 residues. Losses at the gene ends were 5 bases for V and 4 bases for J; bases not matched to a gene: 12. Germline CDR1 MNHEY, CDR2 SMNVEV (reference sequence). The CDR3 region is CASSPKIRQGLNEKLFF. The CDR3 coding sequence is TGTGCCAGCAGTCCTAAAATCAGACAGGGGCTTAATGAAAAACTGTTTTTT.

The V and J genes are TRBV2 and TRBJ2-2; no clear D. This CDR3 is built from 12 residues. Trimming removed 7 bases from V and 2 bases from J, with 5 bases in between. Looked up from germline, CDR1 is SNHLY and CDR2 is FYNNEI. CDR3 sequence reads: CASNSNTGELFF. For the CDR3, the DNA is TGTGCCAGCAACAGCAACACCGGGGAGCTGTTTTTT.

The chain joins TRBV5-6 to TRBJ2-6, with a tentative D call TRBD1 (5 bases). Germline V lookup: CDR1 SGHDT, CDR2 YYEEEE. The ends were cut back, 4 bases at V and 1 base at J, with 18 bases in the middle. This CDR3 has 18 amino acids. In nucleotides, the CDR3 is TGTGCCAGCAGCCCCCTTGGGTGGGGCTTATCTGGGGCCAACGTCCTGACTTTC. Its translation is CASSPLGWGLSGANVLTF.

The chain recombines TRBV10-3 with TRBJ1-3; perhaps TRBD1 as D (5 bases). V lost 2 bases to trimming and J lost 0 bases, with 8 bases between them. This CDR3 region has 15 residues. Germline lookup yields CDR1 ENHRY and CDR2 SYGVKD. The CDR3 sequence is CAISELGHSGNTIYF. CDR3 bases: TGTGCCATCAGTGAGCTCGGACACTCTGGAAACACCATATATTTT.

V gene TRBV11-2 combines with J gene TRBJ2-7, with a tentative D call TRBD1 (6 bases). CDR3 size: 15 residues. Germline V lookup: CDR1 SGHAT, CDR2 FQNNGV. Trimming pared 0 bases from V and 1 base from J, leaving 10 bases between. CDR3 region: CASSLDRTASYEQYF. CDR3 nucleotide sequence: TGTGCCAGCAGCTTAGATCGGACAGCATCCTACGAGCAGTACTTC.